The 10 T cell receptor beta chains listed next were all sequenced from one sample in a study of blood T cell repertoires in COVID-19 (dated by TCRdb to the early 2020s). The library was prepared using the immunoSEQ multiplex PCR assay. TCRdb obtained this table from immuneACCESS and retained in-frame rearrangements with V and J assigned. These tables miss some clones; where compared with another copy, unresolved V genes account for less than half of the shortfall, and the remainder is unexplained. For this sample the table gives roughly 220,000 clones, of which about 88% were detected only once. The ten largest make up about 3% of the sample. Material: peripheral blood. The receptors were gathered from a man aged 45-65 years who had recovered from COVID-19.

The chain carries TRBV5-5 and TRBJ2-7, with 9 bases lining up with TRBD1. The V gene's germline CDR1 is SGHKS and CDR2 YYEKEE (reference sequence). The CDR3 sequence is 15 residues long. V lost 3 bases and J lost 4; bases outside the gene matches: 8. The CDR3 DNA sequence: TGTGCCAGCAGCTCCCCCGGGACAGGGTATTACGAGCAGTACTTC. It specifies CASSSPGTGYYEQYF.

V is TRBV19 and J is TRBJ1-2, with a weak D call TRBD1 (6 bases). The germline V and J ends were trimmed by 3 bases and 7 bases, with 18 bases remaining between them. The germline CDR1 and CDR2 sequences are LNHDA and SQIVND (reference sequence). The CDR3 loop spans 15 amino acids. The CDR3 nucleotides read TGTGCCAGTAGTATGCCCTCCCAGGGGCAGGGTGGCTACACCTTC. Protein product: CASSMPSQGQGGYTF. Variable domain in full (rest from reference TRBV19 and TRBJ1-2): DGGITQSPKYLFRKEGQNVTLSCEQNLNHDAMYWYRQDPGQGLRLIYYSQIVNDFQKGDIAEGYSVSREKKESFPLTVTSAQKNPTAFYLCASSMPSQGQGGYTFGSGTRLTVV.

V and J are TRBV18 and TRBJ2-7; possibly TRBD2 for D (5 bases). The CDR3 spans 14 residues. The germline V and J ends were trimmed by 1 base and 2 bases, with 9 bases remaining between them. Germline V gives CDR1 KGHSH, CDR2 LQKENI. The CDR3 nucleotides are TGTGCCAGCTCACCACGGAGCGGTCCCTACGAGCAGTACTTC. Encoded protein: CASSPRSGPYEQYF.

The chain combines TRBV6-2 or TRBV6-3 with TRBJ2-3; D is uncertain. The CDR3 totals 12 residues. Germline-derived CDR1 and CDR2 are MNHEY and SVGEGT. Trimming removed 2 bases from V and 6 bases from J, with 6 bases in between. CDR3 bases: TGTGCCAGCAGTTACCTTGGCGATACGCAGTATTTT. Translation gives CASSYLGDTQYF.

The rearrangement joins TRBV18 to TRBJ1-4; 9 bases align to TRBD1. J was trimmed by 10 bases and V by 2 bases; bases with no gene match: 8. This CDR3 comprises 15 residues. In germline, CDR1 is KGHSH, CDR2 LQKENI. The CDR3 here is CASSPSGTGTAKLFF. CDR3 coding DNA: TGTGCCAGCTCACCATCGGGGACAGGGACGGCAAAACTGTTTTTT.

The chain recombines TRBV3-1 (or the pseudogene TRBV3-2) with TRBJ2-7; 8 bases map to TRBD1. The V and J ends lost 4 bases and 2 bases, in that order; junction bases with no gene match: 7. CDR1 and CDR2 from the germline V gene are LGHDT and YNNKEL (reference sequence). The CDR3 sequence is 15 residues long. DNA of the CDR3: TGTGCCAGCAGCCCTGGGACAGGATCGACCTACGAGCAGTACTTC. As protein: CASSPGTGSTYEQYF.

This clone was picked up one time. The V and J genes are TRBV19 and TRBJ1-3; TRBD1 is a possible D gene (5 bases). The CDR3 contains 16 residues. Germline CDR1 reads LNHDA; CDR2 reads SQIVND (reference sequence). V shed 5 bases and J shed 0 bases, with 14 bases lying between them. Here the CDR3 DNA reads TGTGCCAGTAGTTCGTCGGGGGGGAGCTCTGGAAACACCATATATTTT. Translated: CASSSSGGSSGNTIYF.

This chain links TRBV27 with TRBJ2-1; 9 bases fit TRBD2. The CDR3 has 18 amino acids. Trimming removed 3 bases from V and 0 bases from J; junction bases left unmatched: 9. Germline V gives CDR1 MNHEY, CDR2 SMNVEV (reference sequence). The CDR3 protein is CASSFSGLARSSYNEQFF. For the CDR3, the DNA is TGTGCCAGCAGTTTTTCGGGACTAGCCAGGAGCTCCTACAATGAGCAGTTCTTC.

This rearrangement joins TRBV19 to TRBJ2-7, with D perhaps matching TRBD2 (5 bases). Trimming left V 3 bases short and J 0 bases short, with 6 bases between. CDR3 length: 13 residues. The germline V gene encodes CDR1 LNHDA and CDR2 SQIVND (reference sequence). The CDR3 loop reads CASSMTNSYEQYF. The CDR3, as DNA: TGTGCCAGTAGTATGACTAACTCCTACGAGCAGTACTTC.

CDR3 in amino acids: CSVERGSPYEQYF. The CDR3 region has the DNA TGCAGCGTTGAACGTGGGAGCCCCTACGAGCAGTACTTC. The V call is TRBV29-1, the J call TRBJ2-7, with D tentatively TRBD2 (5 bases). V lost 2 bases, J lost 2 bases, and 10 bases lay in between. The CDR3 spans 13 residues. Looked up from germline, CDR1 is SQVTM and CDR2 is ANQGSEA.